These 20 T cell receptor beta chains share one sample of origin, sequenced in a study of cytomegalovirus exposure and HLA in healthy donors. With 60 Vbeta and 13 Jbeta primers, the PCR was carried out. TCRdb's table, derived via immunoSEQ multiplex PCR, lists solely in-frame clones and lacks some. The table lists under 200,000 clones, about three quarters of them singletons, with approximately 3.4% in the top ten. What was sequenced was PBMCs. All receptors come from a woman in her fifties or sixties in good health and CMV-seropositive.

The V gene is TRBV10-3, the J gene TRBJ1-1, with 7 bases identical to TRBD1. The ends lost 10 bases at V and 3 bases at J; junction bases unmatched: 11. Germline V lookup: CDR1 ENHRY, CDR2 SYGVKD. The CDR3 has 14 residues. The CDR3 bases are TGTGCCACCAAGGAGGGACAGAGTTACACTGAAGCTTTCTTT. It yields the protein CATKEGQSYTEAFF.

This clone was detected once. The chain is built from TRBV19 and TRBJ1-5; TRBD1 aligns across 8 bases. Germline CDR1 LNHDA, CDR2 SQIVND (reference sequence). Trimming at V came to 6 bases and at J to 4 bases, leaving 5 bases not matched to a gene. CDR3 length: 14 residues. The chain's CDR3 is CASSLTGENQPQHF. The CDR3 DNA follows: TGTGCCAGTAGCCTGACAGGGGAAAATCAGCCCCAGCATTTT.

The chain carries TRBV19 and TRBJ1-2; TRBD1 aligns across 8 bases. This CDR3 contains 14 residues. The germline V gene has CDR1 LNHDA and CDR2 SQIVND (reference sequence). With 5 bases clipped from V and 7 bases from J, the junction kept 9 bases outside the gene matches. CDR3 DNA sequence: TGTGCCAGTAGTCCTCTCGGACAGGGAGGTGGCTACACCTTC. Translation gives CASSPLGQGGGYTF.

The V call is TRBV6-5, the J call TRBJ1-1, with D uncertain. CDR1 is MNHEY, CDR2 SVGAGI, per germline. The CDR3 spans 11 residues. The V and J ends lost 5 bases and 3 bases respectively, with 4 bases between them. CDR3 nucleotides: TGTGCCAGCAGTCGGGACACTGAAGCTTTCTTT. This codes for CASSRDTEAFF.

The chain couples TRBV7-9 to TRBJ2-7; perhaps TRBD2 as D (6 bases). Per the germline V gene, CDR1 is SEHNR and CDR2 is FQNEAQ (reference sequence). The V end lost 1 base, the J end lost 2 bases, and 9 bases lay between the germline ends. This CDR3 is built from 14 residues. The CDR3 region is CASSLVGGPYEQYF. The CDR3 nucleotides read TGTGCCAGCAGCTTAGTTGGAGGGCCCTACGAGCAGTACTTC.

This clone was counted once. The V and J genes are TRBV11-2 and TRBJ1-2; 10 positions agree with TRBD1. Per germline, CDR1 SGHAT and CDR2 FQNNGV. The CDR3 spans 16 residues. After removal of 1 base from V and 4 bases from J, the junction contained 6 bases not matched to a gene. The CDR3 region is CASSLAGGQGSYGYTF. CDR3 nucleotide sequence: TGTGCCAGCAGCTTAGCAGGGGGACAGGGGAGCTATGGCTACACCTTC.

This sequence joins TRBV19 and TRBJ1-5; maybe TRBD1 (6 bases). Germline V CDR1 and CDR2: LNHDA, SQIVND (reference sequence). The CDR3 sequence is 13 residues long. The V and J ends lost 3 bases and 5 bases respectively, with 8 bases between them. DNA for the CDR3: TGTGCCAGTAGTATGGGGGGGCATCAGCCCCAGCATTTT. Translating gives CASSMGGHQPQHF.

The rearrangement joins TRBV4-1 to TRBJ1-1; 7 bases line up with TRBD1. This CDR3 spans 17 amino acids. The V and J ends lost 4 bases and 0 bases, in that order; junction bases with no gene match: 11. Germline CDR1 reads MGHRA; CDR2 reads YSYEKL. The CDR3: CASSRAGTAVMNTEAFF. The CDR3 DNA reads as TGCGCCAGCAGCCGTGCCGGGACAGCAGTTATGAACACTGAAGCTTTCTTT.

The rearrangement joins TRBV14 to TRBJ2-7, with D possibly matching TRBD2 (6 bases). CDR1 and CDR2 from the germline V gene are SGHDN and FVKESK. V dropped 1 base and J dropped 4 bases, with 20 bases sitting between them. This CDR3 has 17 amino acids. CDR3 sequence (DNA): TGTGCCAGCAGCCAAGGGCTCGGAGGGCTCGGGGTTTACGAGCAGTACTTC. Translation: CASSQGLGGLGVYEQYF.

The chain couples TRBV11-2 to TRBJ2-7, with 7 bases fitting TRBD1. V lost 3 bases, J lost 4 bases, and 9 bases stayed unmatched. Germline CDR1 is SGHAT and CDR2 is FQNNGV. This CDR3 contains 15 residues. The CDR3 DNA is TGTGCCAGCAGCTTCGACAGGGCCTCGCATTACGAGCAGTACTTC. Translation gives CASSFDRASHYEQYF.

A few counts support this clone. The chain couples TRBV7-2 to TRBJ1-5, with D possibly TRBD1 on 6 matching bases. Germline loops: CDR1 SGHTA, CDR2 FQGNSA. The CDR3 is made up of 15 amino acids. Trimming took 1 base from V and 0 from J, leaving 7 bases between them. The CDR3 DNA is TGTGCCAGCAGCTTAGGGACAGATAGCAATCAGCCCCAGCATTTT. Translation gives CASSLGTDSNQPQHF.

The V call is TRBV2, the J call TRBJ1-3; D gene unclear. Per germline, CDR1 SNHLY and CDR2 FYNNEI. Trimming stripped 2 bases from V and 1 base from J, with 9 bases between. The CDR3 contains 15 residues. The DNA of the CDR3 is TGTGCCAGCAGTGAACTGGGCAGATCTGGAAACACCATATATTTT. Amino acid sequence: CASSELGRSGNTIYF.

The CDR3 DNA is TGTGCCAGCAGTGAGGATAGGGGGAGCCTATCCTATGGCTACACCTTC. It encodes CASSEDRGSLSYGYTF. J is TRBJ1-2 and V is TRBV25-1; D perhaps matches TRBD1 (6 bases). Germline V gene sequence: CDR1 MGHDK, CDR2 SYGVNS. Trimming removed 3 bases from V and 4 bases from J, with 18 bases in between. The CDR3 sequence is 16 residues long.

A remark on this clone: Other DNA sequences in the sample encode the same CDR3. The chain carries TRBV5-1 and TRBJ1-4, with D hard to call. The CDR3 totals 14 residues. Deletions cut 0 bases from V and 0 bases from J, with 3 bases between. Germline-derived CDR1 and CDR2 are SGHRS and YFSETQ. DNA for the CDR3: TGCGCCAGCAGCTTGGCTGCAACTAATGAAAAACTGTTTTTT. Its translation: CASSLAATNEKLFF.

The CDR3 is CASSPGTSGRGRRDTQYF. CDR3 in DNA: TGTGCCAGCAGCCCTGGGACTAGCGGGAGGGGTAGGAGAGATACGCAGTATTTT. The chain is built from TRBV5-4 and TRBJ2-3, with TRBD2 matching over 16 bases. V shed 4 bases, J shed 5 bases, and the junction held 10 bases outside the gene matches. Germline CDR1 and CDR2: SGHNT and YYREEE (reference sequence). This CDR3 comprises 18 residues.

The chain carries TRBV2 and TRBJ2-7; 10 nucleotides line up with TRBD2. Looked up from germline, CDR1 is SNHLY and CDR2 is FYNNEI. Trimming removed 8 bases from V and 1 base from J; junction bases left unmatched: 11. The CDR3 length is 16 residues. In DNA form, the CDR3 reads TGTGCCAGCGGGGGGACTAGCGTAACGCAGTCCTACGAGCAGTACTTC. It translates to CASGGTSVTQSYEQYF. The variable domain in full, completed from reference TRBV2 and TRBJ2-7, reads EPEVTQTPSHQVTQMGQEVILRCVPISNHLYFYWYRQILGQKVEFLVSFYNNEISEKSEIFDDQFSVERPDGSNFTLKIRSTKLEDSAMYFCASGGTSVTQSYEQYFGPGTRLTVT.

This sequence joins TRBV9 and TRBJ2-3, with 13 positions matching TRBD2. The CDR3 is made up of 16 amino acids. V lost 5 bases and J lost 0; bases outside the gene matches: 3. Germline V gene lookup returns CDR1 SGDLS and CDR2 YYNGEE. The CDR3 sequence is CASSGLAGESTDTQYF. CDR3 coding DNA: TGTGCCAGCAGTGGACTAGCGGGGGAGAGCACAGATACGCAGTATTTT.

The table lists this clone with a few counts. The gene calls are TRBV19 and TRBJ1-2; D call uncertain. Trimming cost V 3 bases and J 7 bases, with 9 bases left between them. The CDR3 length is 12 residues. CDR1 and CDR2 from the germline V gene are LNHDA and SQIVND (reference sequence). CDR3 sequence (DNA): TGTGCCAGTAGTATGGCCGTTGGTGGCTACACCTTC. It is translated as CASSMAVGGYTF.

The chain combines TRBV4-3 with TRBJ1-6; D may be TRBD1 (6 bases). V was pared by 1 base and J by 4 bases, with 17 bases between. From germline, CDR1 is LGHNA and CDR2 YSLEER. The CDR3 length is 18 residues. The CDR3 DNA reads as TGCGCCAGCAGCCAAGGTTCGCCGAGGGGGGGGTATAATTCACCCCTCCACTTT. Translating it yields CASSQGSPRGGYNSPLHF.

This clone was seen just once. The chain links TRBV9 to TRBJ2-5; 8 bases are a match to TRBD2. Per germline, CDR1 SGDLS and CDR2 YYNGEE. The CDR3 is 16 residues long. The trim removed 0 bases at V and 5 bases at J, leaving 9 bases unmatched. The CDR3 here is CASSVEPGGAWETQYF. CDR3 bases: TGTGCCAGCAGCGTAGAACCGGGAGGGGCTTGGGAGACCCAGTACTTC. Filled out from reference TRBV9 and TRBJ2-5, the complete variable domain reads DSGVTQTPKHLITATGQRVTLRCSPRSGDLSVYWYQQSLDQGLQFLIQYYNGEERAKGNILERFSAQQFPDLHSELNLSSLELGDSALYFCASSVEPGGAWETQYFGPGTRLLVL.